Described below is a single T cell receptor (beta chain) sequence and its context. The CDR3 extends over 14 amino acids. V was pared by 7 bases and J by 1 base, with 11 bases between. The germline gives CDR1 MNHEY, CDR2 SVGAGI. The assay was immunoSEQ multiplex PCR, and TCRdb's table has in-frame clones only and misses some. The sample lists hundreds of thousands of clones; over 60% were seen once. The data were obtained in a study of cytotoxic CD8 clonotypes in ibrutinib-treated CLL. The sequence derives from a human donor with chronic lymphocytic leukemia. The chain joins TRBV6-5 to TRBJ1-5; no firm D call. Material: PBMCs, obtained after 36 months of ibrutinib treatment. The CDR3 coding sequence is TGTGCCAGCAATCCATCGTGGAGCAATCAGCCCCAGCATTTT. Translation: CASNPSWSNQPQHF.